This record covers a single TCR beta chain. Its antigen is as yet unknown. This entry comes from a study of post-analysis software for immune sequencing data. Study details: Relapsing-remitting, secondary progressive and progressive-relapsing multiple sclerosis were all included among the disease courses. The study's findings and limits: Same-batch preparations were strongly co-clustered by F measure. There was significantly lower normalized Chao1 diversity in multiple sclerosis patients than in controls.

Unique molecular identifiers were present in the TCR beta cDNA libraries. T cells numbering about 0.95 to 10 million gave rise to about 540,000 cDNA molecules. From the PCR reads, TCRdb called clonotypes with MiXCR, one entry per CDR3 protein. Here the sample spans under 900,000 distinct CDR3 sequences, around 53% being singletons. The TCR originated in a girl aged 10 to 17 with multiple sclerosis. The source material was blood.

CDR3 in amino acids: CANRGTANTEAFF. Written as DNA, the CDR3 is TGTGCCAACAGGGGGACAGCGAACACTGAAGCTTTCTTT. The chain carries TRBV27 and TRBJ1-1, with TRBD1 matching 8 bases. This CDR3 has 13 residues. Trimming at V came to 10 bases and at J to 1 base, leaving 5 bases not matched to a gene. Looked up from germline, CDR1 is MNHEY and CDR2 is SMNVEV (reference sequence).